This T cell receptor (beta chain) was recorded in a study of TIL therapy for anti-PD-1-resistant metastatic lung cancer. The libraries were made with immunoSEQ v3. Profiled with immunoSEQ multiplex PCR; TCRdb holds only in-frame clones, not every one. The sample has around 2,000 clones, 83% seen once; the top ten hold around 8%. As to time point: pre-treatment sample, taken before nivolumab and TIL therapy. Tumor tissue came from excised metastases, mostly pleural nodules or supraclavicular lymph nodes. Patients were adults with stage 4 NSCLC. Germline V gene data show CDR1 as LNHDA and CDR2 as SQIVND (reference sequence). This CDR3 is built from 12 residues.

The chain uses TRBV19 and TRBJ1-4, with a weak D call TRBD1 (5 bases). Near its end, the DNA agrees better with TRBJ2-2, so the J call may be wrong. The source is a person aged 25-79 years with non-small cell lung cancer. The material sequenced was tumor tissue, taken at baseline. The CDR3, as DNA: TGTGCCAGTAGGGCTCAGGGATCGGAGCTGTTTTTT. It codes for CASRAQGSELFF.